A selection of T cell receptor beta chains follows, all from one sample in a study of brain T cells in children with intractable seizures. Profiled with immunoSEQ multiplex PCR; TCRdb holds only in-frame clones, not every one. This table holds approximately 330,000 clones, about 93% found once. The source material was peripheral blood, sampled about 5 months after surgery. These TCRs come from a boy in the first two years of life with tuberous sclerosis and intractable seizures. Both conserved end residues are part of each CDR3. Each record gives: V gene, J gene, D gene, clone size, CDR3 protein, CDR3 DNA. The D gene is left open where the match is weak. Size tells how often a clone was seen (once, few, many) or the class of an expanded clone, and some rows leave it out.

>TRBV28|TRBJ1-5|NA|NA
CASSPRRSNQPQHF
TGTGCCAGCAGTCCCAGGCGTAGCAATCAGCCCCAGCATTTT
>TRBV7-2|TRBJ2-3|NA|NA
CASSFRGGDTQYF
TGTGCCAGCAGCTTCAGGGGGGGAGATACGCAGTATTTT
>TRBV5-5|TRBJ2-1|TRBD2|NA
CASSLVSGSNHEQFF
TGTGCCAGCAGCCTGGTTAGCGGGAGTAACCATGAGCAGTTCTTC
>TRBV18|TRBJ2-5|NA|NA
CASRPTGAQETQYF
TGTGCCAGCCGCCCGACAGGAGCGCAAGAGACCCAGTACTTC
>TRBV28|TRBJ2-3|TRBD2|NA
CASSEQRTSGGNTQYF
TGTGCCAGCAGTGAACAACGGACTAGCGGGGGGAATACGCAGTATTTT
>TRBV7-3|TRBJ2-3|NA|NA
CASSSSTDTQYF
TGTGCCAGCAGCTCATCTACAGATACGCAGTATTTT
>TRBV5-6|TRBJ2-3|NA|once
CASSLWYGNPTPTDTQYF
TGTGCCAGCAGCTTGTGGTATGGGAACCCTACCCCGACAGATACGCAGTATTTT
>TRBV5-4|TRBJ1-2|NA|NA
CASSLVATGGYTF
TGTGCCAGCAGCTTGGTCGCAACAGGTGGCTACACCTTC
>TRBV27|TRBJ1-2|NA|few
CASSLKANYGYTF
TGTGCCAGCAGTTTAAAAGCTAACTATGGCTACACCTTC
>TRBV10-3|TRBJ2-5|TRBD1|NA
CATARRGQRETQYF
TGTGCCACGGCACGCAGGGGGCAAAGAGAGACCCAGTACTTC
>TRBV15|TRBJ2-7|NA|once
CATSRDYPYEQYF
TGTGCCACCAGCAGAGATTACCCCTACGAGCAGTACTTC
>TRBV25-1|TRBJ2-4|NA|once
CASSDLGSGHIQYF
TGTGCCAGCAGTGATCTGGGGTCGGGACACATTCAGTACTTC
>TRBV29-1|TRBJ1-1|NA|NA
CSVEVSLNTEAFF
TGCAGCGTTGAGGTCAGTCTGAACACTGAAGCTTTCTTT
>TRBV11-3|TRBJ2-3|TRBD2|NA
CASSWPGLGGSDTQYF
TGTGCCAGCAGCTGGCCGGGACTAGGGGGATCAGATACGCAGTATTTT
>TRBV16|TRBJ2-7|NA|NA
CASSGDGDEQYF
TGTGCCAGCAGCGGGGACGGGGACGAGCAGTACTTC
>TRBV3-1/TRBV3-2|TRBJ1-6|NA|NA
CASSQWVRNNSPLHF
TGTGCCAGCAGCCAATGGGTGCGGAATAATTCACCCCTCCACTTT
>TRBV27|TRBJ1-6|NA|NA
CASSLSGQGISPLHF
TGTGCCAGCAGTTTATCGGGGCAGGGAATCTCACCCCTCCACTTT
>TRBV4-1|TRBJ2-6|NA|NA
CASRPTGRLSGANVLTF
TGCGCCAGCAGACCTACAGGGAGGCTCTCTGGGGCCAACGTCCTGACTTTC
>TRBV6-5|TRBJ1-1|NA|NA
CASSRGGWTEAFF
TGTGCCAGCAGCCGGGGGGGTTGGACTGAAGCTTTCTTT
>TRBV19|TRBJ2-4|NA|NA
CASSIPGGKNIQYF
TGTGCCAGTAGTATCCCAGGGGGGAAAAACATTCAGTACTTC
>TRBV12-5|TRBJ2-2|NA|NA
CASGLAVTGRINTGELFF
TGTGCTAGTGGTTTGGCCGTTACAGGGAGGATTAACACCGGGGAGCTGTTTTTT
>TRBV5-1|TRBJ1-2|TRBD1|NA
CASSLETNSGQAYF
TGCGCCAGCAGCTTGGAAACCAACTCGGGACAGGCTTACTTC
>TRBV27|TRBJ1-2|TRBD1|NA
CASSLLGRGRLNYGYTF
TGTGCCAGCAGTTTATTGGGCAGGGGGCGACTTAACTATGGCTACACCTTC
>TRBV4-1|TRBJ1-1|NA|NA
CATRGPLRSTEAFF
TGCGCCACCCGGGGTCCCCTAAGGAGCACTGAAGCTTTCTTT
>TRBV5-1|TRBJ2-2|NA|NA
CASSLEGLASTGELFF
TGCGCCAGCAGCTTGGAGGGACTCGCCAGCACCGGGGAGCTGTTTTTT
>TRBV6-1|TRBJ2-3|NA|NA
CASSGGSFNSTDTQYF
TGTGCCAGCAGTGGAGGGTCCTTTAATAGCACAGATACGCAGTATTTT
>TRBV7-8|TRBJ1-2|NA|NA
CASSSRRANYGYTF
TGTGCCAGCAGCTCACGGAGGGCTAACTATGGCTACACCTTC
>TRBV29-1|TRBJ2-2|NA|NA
CSVEHANTGELFF
TGCAGCGTTGAACATGCGAACACCGGGGAGCTGTTTTTT
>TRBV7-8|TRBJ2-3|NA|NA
CASSLGRDTDTQYF
TGTGCCAGCAGCTTAGGAAGGGACACAGATACGCAGTATTTT
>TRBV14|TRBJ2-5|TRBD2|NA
CASSQAGGIQETQYF
TGTGCCAGCAGCCAAGCGGGAGGTATTCAAGAGACCCAGTACTTC
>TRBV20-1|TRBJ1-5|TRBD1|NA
CSASRDSLPNSNQPQHF
TGCAGTGCTAGTAGGGACAGCCTTCCGAATAGCAATCAGCCCCAGCATTTT
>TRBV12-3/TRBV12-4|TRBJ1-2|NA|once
CASSFTYLDGYTF
TGTGCCAGCAGTTTTACATATCTCGATGGCTACACCTTC
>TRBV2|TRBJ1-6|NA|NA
CASSEEGPSSYNSPLHF
TGTGCCAGCAGTGAAGAGGGCCCGTCCTCCTATAATTCACCCCTCCACTTT
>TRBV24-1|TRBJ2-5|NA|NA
CATCPGSHETQYF
TGTGCCACCTGCCCCGGGTCCCATGAGACCCAGTACTTC
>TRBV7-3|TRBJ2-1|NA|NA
CASSLGYADQQFF
TGTGCCAGCAGCTTGGGGTACGCGGACCAACAGTTCTTC
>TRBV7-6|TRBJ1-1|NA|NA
CASSLGGAPPEAFF
TGTGCCAGCAGCTTGGGGGGGGCCCCACCCGAAGCTTTCTTT
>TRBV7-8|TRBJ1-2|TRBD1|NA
CASSDRGEKAPNYGYTF
TGTGCCAGCAGCGACAGGGGTGAGAAGGCCCCAAACTATGGCTACACCTTC
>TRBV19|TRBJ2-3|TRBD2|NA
CASSDLFGGRNTDTQYF
TGTGCCAGTAGTGATCTATTTGGCGGGAGGAACACAGATACGCAGTATTTT
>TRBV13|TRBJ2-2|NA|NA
CASSSSRLITGELFF
TGTGCCAGCAGCTCCTCCCGCCTCATCACCGGGGAGCTGTTTTTT
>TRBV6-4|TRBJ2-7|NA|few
CASSDPDDRGKNYEQYF
TGTGCCAGCAGTGACCCTGACGACCGGGGCAAAAACTACGAGCAGTACTTC
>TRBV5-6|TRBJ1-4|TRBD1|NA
CASSGQGTGEKLFF
TGTGCCAGCAGCGGACAGGGTACGGGTGAAAAACTGTTTTTT
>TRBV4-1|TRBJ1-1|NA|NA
CASSPTLKGRTEAFF
TGCGCCAGCAGCCCCACGTTGAAGGGGCGAACTGAAGCTTTCTTT
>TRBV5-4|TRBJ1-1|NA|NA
CASSLARNTEAFF
TGTGCCAGCAGCTTGGCTAGGAACACTGAAGCTTTCTTT
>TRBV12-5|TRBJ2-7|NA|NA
CASGLVVASVNDEQYF
TGTGCTAGTGGTTTGGTAGTAGCTAGCGTAAACGACGAGCAGTACTTC
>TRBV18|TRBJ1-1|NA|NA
CASSPRTTNTEAFF
TGTGCCAGCTCACCAAGGACGACGAACACTGAAGCTTTCTTT
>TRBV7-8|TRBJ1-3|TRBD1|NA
CASSTTQGSSGNTIYF
TGTGCCAGCAGCACCACACAGGGGAGCTCTGGAAACACCATATATTTT
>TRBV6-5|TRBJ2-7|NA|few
CASRQAYEQYF
TGTGCCAGCAGACAGGCCTACGAGCAGTACTTC
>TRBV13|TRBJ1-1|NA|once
CASSSSGEAFF
TGTGCCAGCAGCTCCTCCGGTGAAGCTTTCTTT
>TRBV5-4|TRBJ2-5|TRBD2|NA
CASSNLAGEETQYF
TGTGCCAGCAGTAATCTAGCGGGAGAAGAGACCCAGTACTTC
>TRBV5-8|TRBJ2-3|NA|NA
CASSLGQGNTDTQYF
TGTGCCAGCAGCTTAGGGCAGGGGAACACAGATACGCAGTATTTT
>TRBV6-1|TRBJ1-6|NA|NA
CASSESMRRYLYNSPLHF
TGTGCCAGCAGTGAATCAATGCGACGGTACCTTTATAATTCACCCCTCCACTTT
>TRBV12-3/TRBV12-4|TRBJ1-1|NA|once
CASSRRNGPILF
TGTGCCAGCAGCCGAAGAAATGGACCGATTCTCTTT